The present T cell receptor (beta chain) was sequenced within a study of blood T cell repertoires in COVID-19. About the study: Italy, Spain and the United States were the sources of the convalescent and acute COVID-19 samples. The cDNA or gDNA used as material had been derived from T cells, B-cell-depleted T cells, or PBMCs.

CDR3 length: 16 amino acids. Germline-derived CDR1 and CDR2 are SGHAT and FQNNGV. V gave up 5 bases and J gave up 1 base; unmatched junction bases: 9. The authors' processing: Estimation of nucleated cell counts was performed using reference gene primer amplification. Profiling relied on immunoSEQ multiplex PCR, and the TCRdb table lists in-frame clones only, not all of them. V, J and clone size were drawn from that table, and D and trimming were deduced from the DNA. Seen here are 90,000 to 130,000 clones, approximately 88% observed once, and the top ten hold 0.65% to 0.9%. This clone was picked up one time.

The sequence came from a woman in her 70s with acute or convalescent COVID-19. This sequence joins TRBV11-2 and TRBJ2-3; 7 bases are a match to TRBD2. Sequenced: peripheral blood. The CDR3 bases are TGTGCCAGCAGCCCCCAGGCCAGCGGGGGCACAGATACGCAGTATTTT. This encodes CASSPQASGGTDTQYF.